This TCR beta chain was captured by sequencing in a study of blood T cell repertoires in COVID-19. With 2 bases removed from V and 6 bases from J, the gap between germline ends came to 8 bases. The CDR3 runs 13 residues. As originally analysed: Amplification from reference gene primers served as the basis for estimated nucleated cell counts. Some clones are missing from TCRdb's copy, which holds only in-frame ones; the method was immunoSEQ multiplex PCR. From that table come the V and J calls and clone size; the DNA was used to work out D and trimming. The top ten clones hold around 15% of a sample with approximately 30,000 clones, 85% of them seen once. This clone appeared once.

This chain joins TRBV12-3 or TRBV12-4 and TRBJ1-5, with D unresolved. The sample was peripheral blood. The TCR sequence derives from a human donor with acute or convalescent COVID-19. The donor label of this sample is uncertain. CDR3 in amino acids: CASSLTIGQPQHF. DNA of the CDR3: TGTGCCAGCAGTTTAACCATCGGTCAGCCCCAGCATTTT.